This TCR beta chain was found in a study of T cells after yellow fever vaccination. CDR3 length equals 14 residues. The J segment lost 5 bases and the V segment lost 3 bases, leaving 8 bases of the junction unmatched. Germline loops: CDR1 DFQATT, CDR2 SNEGSKA (reference sequence). TCRdb used MiXCR to reprocess the 5' RACE reads, holding one entry per CDR3 protein. Here the sample spans about 120,000 distinct CDR3 sequences, under 9% being singletons. Sequenced material: CD8+ T cells sorted from PBMCs, taken on the day of the yellow fever booster vaccination. The source is a man younger than 30 who received the YFV17D yellow fever vaccine. This chain connects TRBV20-1 to TRBJ2-5, with 8 bases aligning to TRBD2. The CDR3 reads CSASDGTSGETQYF. The CDR3 coding sequence is TGCAGTGCTAGCGATGGGACTAGTGGGGAGACCCAGTACTTC.